Sequencing of this T cell receptor (beta chain) was carried out in a study of control samples from healthy donors and cancer patients. The CDR3 totals 14 residues. Per the germline V gene, CDR1 is MDHEN and CDR2 is SYDVKM. V shed 5 bases and J shed 3 bases, with 14 bases lying between them. Measured with immunoSEQ multiplex PCR; TCRdb has only the in-frame clones, and not every one. This sample yields 100,000 to 150,000 clones, of which roughly 90% are seen a single time; less than 40% belongs to the top ten. Input material: blood. The rearrangement joins TRBV28 to TRBJ2-7, with D perhaps matching TRBD2 (6 bases). The source is a man over 45 in good health. The CDR3 sequence: CASSPPGTHYEQYF. In nucleotides, the CDR3 is TGTGCCAGCAGTCCGCCCGGGACTCACTACGAGCAGTACTTC.